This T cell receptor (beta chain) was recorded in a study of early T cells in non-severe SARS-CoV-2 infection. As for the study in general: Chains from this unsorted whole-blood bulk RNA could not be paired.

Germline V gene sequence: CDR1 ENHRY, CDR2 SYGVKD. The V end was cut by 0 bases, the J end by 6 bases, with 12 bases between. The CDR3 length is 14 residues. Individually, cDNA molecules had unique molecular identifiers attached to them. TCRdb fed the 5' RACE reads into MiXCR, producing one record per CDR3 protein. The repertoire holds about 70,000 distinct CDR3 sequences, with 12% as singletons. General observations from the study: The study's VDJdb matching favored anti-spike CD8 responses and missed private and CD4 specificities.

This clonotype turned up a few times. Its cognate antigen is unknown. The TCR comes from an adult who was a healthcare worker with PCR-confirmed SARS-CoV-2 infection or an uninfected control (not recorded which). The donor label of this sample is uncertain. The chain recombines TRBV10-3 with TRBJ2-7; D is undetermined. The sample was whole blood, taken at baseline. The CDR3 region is CAISESWGSSEQYF. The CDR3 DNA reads TGTGCCATCAGTGAGTCGTGGGGAAGCTCCGAGCAGTACTTC.